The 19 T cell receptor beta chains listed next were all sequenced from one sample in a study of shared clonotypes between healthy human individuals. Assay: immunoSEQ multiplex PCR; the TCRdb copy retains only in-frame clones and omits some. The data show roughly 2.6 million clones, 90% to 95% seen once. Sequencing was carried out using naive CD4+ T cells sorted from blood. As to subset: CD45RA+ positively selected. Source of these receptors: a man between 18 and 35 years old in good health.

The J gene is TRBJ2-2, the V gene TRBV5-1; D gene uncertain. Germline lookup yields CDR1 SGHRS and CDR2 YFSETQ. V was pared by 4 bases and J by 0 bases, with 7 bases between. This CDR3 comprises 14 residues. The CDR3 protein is CASSASSNTGELFF. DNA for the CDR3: TGCGCCAGCAGCGCCTCTTCGAACACCGGGGAGCTGTTTTTT. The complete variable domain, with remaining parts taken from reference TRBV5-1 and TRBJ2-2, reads KAGVTQTPRYLIKTRGQQVTLSCSPISGHRSVSWYQQTPGQGLQFLFEYFSETQRNKGNFPGRFSGRQFSNSRSEMNVSTLELGDSALYLCASSASSNTGELFFGEGSRLTVL.

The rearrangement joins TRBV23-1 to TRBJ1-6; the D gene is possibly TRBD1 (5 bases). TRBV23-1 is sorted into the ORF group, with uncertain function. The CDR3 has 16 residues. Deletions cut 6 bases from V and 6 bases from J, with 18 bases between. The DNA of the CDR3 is TGCGCCAGCAGCCGCCCCGGGGGGATTGGTAATTCACCCCTCCACTTT. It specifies CASSRPGGIGNSPLHF.

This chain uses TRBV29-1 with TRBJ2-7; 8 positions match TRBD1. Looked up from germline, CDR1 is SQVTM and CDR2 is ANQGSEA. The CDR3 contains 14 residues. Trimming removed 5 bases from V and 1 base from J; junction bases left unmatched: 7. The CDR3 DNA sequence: TGCAGCGTTTGGACAGGGCACCCTTCCTACGAGCAGTACTTC. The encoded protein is CSVWTGHPSYEQYF.

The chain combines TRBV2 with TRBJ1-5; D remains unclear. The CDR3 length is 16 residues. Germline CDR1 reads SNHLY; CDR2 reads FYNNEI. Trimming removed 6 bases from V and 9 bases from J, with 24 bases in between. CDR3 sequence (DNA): TGTGCCAGCAGCCGAGGGTCGCCTAAAGTAGTGGGGCCCCAGCATTTT. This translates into CASSRGSPKVVGPQHF.

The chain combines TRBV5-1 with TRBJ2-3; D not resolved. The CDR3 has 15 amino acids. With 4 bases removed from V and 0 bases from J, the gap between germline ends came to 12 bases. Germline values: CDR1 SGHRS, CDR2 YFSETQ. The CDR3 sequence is CASSADVPSTDTQYF. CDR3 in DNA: TGCGCCAGCAGCGCGGATGTCCCTAGCACAGATACGCAGTATTTT.

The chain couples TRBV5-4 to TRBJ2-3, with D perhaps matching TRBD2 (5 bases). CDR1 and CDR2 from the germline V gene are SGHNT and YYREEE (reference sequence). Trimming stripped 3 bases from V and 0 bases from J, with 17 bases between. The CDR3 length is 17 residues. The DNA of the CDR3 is TGTGCCAGCAGCTCAGGCGAGAGGAGGACTAGCACAGATACGCAGTATTTT. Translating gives CASSSGERRTSTDTQYF.

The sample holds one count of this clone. CDR3 DNA: TGTGCCAGCAGCTTAGATCGGGGGGGGCTCGGAAACACCATATATTTT. Its protein product is CASSLDRGGLGNTIYF. This rearrangement joins TRBV11-2 to TRBJ1-3; tentatively, D is TRBD1 (6 bases). CDR1 and CDR2 (germline): SGHAT, FQNNGV. V was shortened by 0 bases and J by 4 bases, with 13 bases between the two germline ends. CDR3 size: 16 residues. The full variable domain, with the rest looked up from reference TRBV11-2 and TRBJ1-3, is EAGVAQSPRYKIIEKRQSVAFWCNPISGHATLYWYQQILGQGPKLLIQFQNNGVVDDSQLPKDRFSAERLKGVDSTLKIQPAKLEDSAVYLCASSLDRGGLGNTIYFGEGSWLTVV.

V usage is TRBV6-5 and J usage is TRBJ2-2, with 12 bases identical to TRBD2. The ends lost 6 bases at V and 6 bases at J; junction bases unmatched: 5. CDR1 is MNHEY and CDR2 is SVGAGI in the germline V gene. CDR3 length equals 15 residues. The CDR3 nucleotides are TGTGCCAGCAGAAAACTAGCGGGGGGACCCGGGGAGCTGTTTTTT. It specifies CASRKLAGGPGELFF.

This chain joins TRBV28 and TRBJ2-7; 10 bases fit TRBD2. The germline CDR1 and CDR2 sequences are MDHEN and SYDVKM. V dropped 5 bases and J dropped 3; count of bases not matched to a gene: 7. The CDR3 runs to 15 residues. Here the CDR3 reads CASSGVAGGLYEQYF. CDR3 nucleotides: TGTGCCAGCAGTGGGGTAGCGGGGGGACTCTACGAGCAGTACTTC.

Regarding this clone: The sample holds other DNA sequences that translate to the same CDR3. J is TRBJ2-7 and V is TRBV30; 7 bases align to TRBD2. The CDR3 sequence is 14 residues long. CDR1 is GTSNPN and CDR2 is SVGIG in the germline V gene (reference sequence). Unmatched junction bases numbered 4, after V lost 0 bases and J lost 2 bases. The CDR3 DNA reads TGTGCCTGGAGTGTTGTCGGGGGGACCTACGAGCAGTACTTC. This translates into CAWSVVGGTYEQYF.

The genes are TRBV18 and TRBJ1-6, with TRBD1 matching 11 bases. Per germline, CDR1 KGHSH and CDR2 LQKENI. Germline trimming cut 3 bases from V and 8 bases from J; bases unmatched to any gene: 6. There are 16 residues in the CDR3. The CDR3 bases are TGTGCCAGCTCACCCACCCGGGACAGGGGGTATTCACCCCTCCACTTT. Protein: CASSPTRDRGYSPLHF.

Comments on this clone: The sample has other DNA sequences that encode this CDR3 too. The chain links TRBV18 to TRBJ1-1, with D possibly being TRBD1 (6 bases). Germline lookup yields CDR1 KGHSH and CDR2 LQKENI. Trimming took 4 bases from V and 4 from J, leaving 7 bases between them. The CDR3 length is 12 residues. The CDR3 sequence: CASSQQGTEAFF. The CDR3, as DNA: TGTGCCAGCTCACAACAGGGCACTGAAGCTTTCTTT.

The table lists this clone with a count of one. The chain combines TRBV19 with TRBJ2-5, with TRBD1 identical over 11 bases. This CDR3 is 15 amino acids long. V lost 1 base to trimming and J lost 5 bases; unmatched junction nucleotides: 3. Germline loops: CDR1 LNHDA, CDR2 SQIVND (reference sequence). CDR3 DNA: TGTGCCAGTAGTATAGGGACAGGGGGCGCTGAGACCCAGTACTTC. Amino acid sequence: CASSIGTGGAETQYF.

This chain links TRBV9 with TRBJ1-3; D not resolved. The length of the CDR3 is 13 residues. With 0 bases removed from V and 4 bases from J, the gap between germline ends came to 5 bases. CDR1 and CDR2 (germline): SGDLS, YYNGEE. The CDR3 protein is CASSVGWGNTIYF. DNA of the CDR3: TGTGCCAGCAGCGTAGGCTGGGGAAACACCATATATTTT.

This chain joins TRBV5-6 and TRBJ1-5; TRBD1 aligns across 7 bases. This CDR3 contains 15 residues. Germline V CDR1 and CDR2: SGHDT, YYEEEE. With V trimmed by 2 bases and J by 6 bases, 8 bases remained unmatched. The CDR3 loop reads CASSLGQGVSQPQHF. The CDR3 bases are TGTGCCAGCAGCTTAGGGCAGGGGGTAAGTCAGCCCCAGCATTTT.

The DNA for the CDR3 is TGTGCCAGCAGCCCGTCTACTTCAGATACGCAGTATTTT. Translating gives CASSPSTSDTQYF. The rearrangement uses TRBV5-4 and TRBJ2-3; D ambiguous. Trimming took off 4 bases at V and 4 bases at J, with 10 bases between the two ends. Germline-derived CDR1 and CDR2 are SGHNT and YYREEE (reference sequence). This CDR3 contains 13 residues.

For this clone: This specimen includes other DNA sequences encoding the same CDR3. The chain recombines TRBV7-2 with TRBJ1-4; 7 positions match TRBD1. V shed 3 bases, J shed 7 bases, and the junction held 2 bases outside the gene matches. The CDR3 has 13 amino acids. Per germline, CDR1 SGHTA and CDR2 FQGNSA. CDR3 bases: TGTGCCAGCAGCTTGGGGACAGCTGAAAAACTGTTTTTT. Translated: CASSLGTAEKLFF.

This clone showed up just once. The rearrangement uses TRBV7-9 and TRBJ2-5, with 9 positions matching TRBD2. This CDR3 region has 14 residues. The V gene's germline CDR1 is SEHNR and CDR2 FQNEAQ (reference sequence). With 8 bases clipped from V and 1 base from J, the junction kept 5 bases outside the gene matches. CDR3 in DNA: TGTGCCAGCGACCGCGGGGGGGCCCAAGAGACCCAGTACTTC. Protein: CASDRGGAQETQYF.

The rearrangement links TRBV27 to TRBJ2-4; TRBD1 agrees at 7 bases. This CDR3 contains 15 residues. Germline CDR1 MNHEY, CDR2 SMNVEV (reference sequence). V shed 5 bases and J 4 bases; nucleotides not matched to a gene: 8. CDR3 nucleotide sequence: TGTGCCAGCAGTCTTGGGACAGCGCCTAAAAACATTCAGTACTTC. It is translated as CASSLGTAPKNIQYF.